Listed below are T cell receptor beta chains from one sample, sequenced in a study of T cell changes during pregnancy in multiple sclerosis. Clones were read by immunoSEQ multiplex PCR, and TCRdb kept only the in-frame ones, dropping some. This table has about 85,000 clones, approximately 90% appearing once. Source: peripheral blood, taken in the first trimester of pregnancy. The origin of the receptors is a female donor with multiple sclerosis, enrolled in a pregnancy study. The CDR3 runs from the conserved cysteine through the conserved F or W. Fields, in order: V gene, D gene, J gene, clone size, CDR3 protein, CDR3 DNA. D genes are given only for firm matches. A clone size is listed for some rows: how often the clone was seen (once, few, many), or a class if it is expanded.

TRBV29-1	TRBD1	TRBJ1-2	few	CSVHLGTGGEGGYTF	TGCAGCGTCCATCTGGGGACAGGGGGTGAGGGTGGCTACACCTTC
TRBV6-1	TRBD1	TRBJ1-2	few	CASSDRLGTGGNGYTF	TGTGCCAGCAGTGACCGATTAGGGACAGGGGGCAATGGCTACACCTTC
TRBV5-1	.	TRBJ1-1	once	CASSLVYRTRDTEAFF	TGCGCCAGCAGCTTGGTTTATCGGACGCGGGACACTGAAGCTTTCTTT
TRBV9	.	TRBJ2-1	.	CASSVEGGPVGEQFF	TGTGCCAGCAGCGTAGAAGGAGGGCCGGTGGGGGAGCAGTTCTTC
TRBV2	.	TRBJ1-5	.	CASSETGLSNQPQHF	TGTGCCAGCAGTGAGACAGGACTTAGCAATCAGCCCCAGCATTTT
TRBV2	.	TRBJ2-1	.	CASRSRYEQFF	TGTGCCAGCAGATCTAGATATGAGCAGTTCTTC
TRBV19	TRBD1	TRBJ1-2	.	CASSKPGQGRGGGYTF	TGTGCCAGTAGTAAGCCGGGACAGGGAAGGGGTGGTGGCTACACCTTC
TRBV30	.	TRBJ1-1	.	CALDKGGTEAFF	TGTGCCCTGGATAAGGGGGGGACTGAAGCTTTCTTT
TRBV13	.	TRBJ1-5	few	CASSLGGAQPQHF	TGTGCCAGCAGCTTAGGCGGAGCCCAGCCCCAGCATTTT
TRBV30	.	TRBJ2-7	.	CAWSKTGYEQYF	TGTGCCTGGAGTAAGACAGGCTACGAGCAGTACTTC
TRBV7-2	.	TRBJ2-3	few	CASSTTRVLTDTQYF	TGTGCCAGCAGCACAACCAGGGTCCTCACAGATACGCAGTATTTT
TRBV19	.	TRBJ1-1	.	CASSIGQVQKRAFF	TGTGCCAGTAGTATAGGACAGGTCCAAAAGAGAGCTTTCTTT
TRBV9	.	TRBJ2-1	.	CASSVRVAEFNEQFF	TGTGCCAGCAGCGTTCGGGTAGCGGAGTTCAATGAGCAGTTCTTC
TRBV9	TRBD1	TRBJ1-1	.	CASSRTSETGLRTEAFF	TGTGCCAGCAGCCGTACGTCTGAGACAGGGTTGAGGACTGAAGCTTTCTTT
TRBV19	TRBD1	TRBJ1-6	.	CASRQGNSPLHF	TGTGCCAGTAGACAGGGGAATTCACCCCTCCACTTT
TRBV10-3	.	TRBJ2-1	few	CAIAAGNEQFF	TGTGCCATCGCTGCAGGGAATGAGCAGTTCTTC
TRBV28	.	TRBJ2-7	.	CASSLVLYEQYF	TGTGCCAGCAGCCTCGTACTCTACGAGCAGTACTTC
TRBV7-3	TRBD1	TRBJ1-1	once	CASSPERGLNPPEAFF	TGTGCCAGCAGCCCCGAAAGGGGGCTAAACCCACCTGAAGCTTTCTTT
TRBV19	TRBD1	TRBJ1-2	.	CASSIRYTGDGYTF	TGTGCCAGTAGTATTCGCTATACAGGGGACGGCTACACCTTC
TRBV6-5	TRBD1	TRBJ1-1	.	CASSSDRAKTFF	TGTGCCAGCAGTTCAGACAGGGCAAAGACTTTCTTT
TRBV11-3	.	TRBJ2-2	.	CASSDVFAGLGTGELFF	TGTGCCAGCAGCGATGTTTTCGCGGGATTGGGAACCGGGGAGCTGTTTTTT
TRBV5-4	.	TRBJ2-5	.	CASSGREETQYF	TGTGCCAGCAGCGGGCGGGAAGAGACCCAGTACTTC
TRBV5-1	.	TRBJ2-1	.	CASSLAAGNPILFF	TGCGCCAGCAGCTTGGCGGCGGGCAATCCGATCCTCTTCTTC
TRBV4-1	.	TRBJ2-5	.	CASRGLSQETQYF	TGCGCCAGCAGGGGACTTAGCCAAGAGACCCAGTACTTC
TRBV6-1	.	TRBJ1-2	.	CASSEAGTKNYGYTF	TGTGCCAGCAGTGAAGCGGGTACTAAGAACTATGGCTACACCTTC
TRBV10-3	.	TRBJ2-7	once	CAISGDRGSYEQYF	TGTGCCATCAGTGGGGACCGGGGGTCCTACGAGCAGTACTTC
TRBV6-1	.	TRBJ2-4	.	CASSNSQLAKNIQYF	TGTGCCAGCAGCAACAGCCAACTAGCCAAAAACATTCAGTACTTC
TRBV6-1	.	TRBJ1-5	.	CASRDFRGVNQPQHF	TGTGCCAGCCGGGACTTTAGGGGTGTTAATCAGCCCCAGCATTTT
TRBV6-5	.	TRBJ2-1	once	CASTPIGYNEQFF	TGTGCCAGCACCCCAATCGGGTACAATGAGCAGTTCTTC
TRBV4-1	TRBD1	TRBJ1-1	.	CASSQEPTGGYTEAFF	TGCGCCAGCAGCCAAGAACCCACAGGGGGCTACACTGAAGCTTTCTTT
TRBV27	.	TRBJ2-7	.	CASRRGGSNEQYF	TGTGCCAGCAGAAGGGGAGGTAGTAACGAGCAGTACTTC
TRBV27	.	TRBJ2-1	.	CASSLTFRNEQFF	TGTGCCAGCAGTTTAACATTTCGAAATGAGCAGTTCTTC
TRBV11-1	.	TRBJ1-1	.	CASSLDFRGAEAFF	TGTGCCAGCAGCTTAGACTTCAGGGGCGCTGAAGCTTTCTTT
TRBV15	.	TRBJ2-7	.	CATSRARTGARANEQYF	TGTGCCACCAGCAGAGCGCGAACGGGAGCTCGCGCCAACGAGCAGTACTTC
TRBV7-9	.	TRBJ2-1	.	CASSLGARDIGINEQFF	TGTGCCAGCAGCTTAGGGGCTAGGGACATCGGAATCAATGAGCAGTTCTTC
TRBV19	TRBD2	TRBJ2-7	.	CASSILGRGGRYEQYF	TGTGCCAGTAGTATCTTGGGACGGGGAGGGAGGTACGAGCAGTACTTC
TRBV19	.	TRBJ1-1	.	CASSITGDEAFF	TGTGCCAGTAGTATTACAGGAGATGAAGCTTTCTTT
TRBV5-4	TRBD1	TRBJ2-3	.	CASSPRQGPSTDTQYF	TGTGCCAGCAGCCCTCGACAGGGTCCAAGCACGGATACGCAGTATTTT
TRBV7-8	TRBD1	TRBJ2-7	.	CASSFGRKQGASYEQYF	TGTGCCAGCAGCTTTGGTCGGAAACAGGGGGCTTCCTACGAGCAGTACTTC
TRBV11-3	.	TRBJ2-4	.	CASTPTSVGIQYF	TGTGCCAGCACCCCTACTAGTGTCGGCATTCAGTACTTC
TRBV6-1	.	TRBJ2-5	few	CASSVLQETQYF	TGTGCCAGCAGTGTTTTACAAGAGACCCAGTACTTC
TRBV6-5	.	TRBJ1-5	.	CASSYSGGNQPQHF	TGTGCCAGCAGTTACTCCGGGGGCAATCAGCCCCAGCATTTT
TRBV5-4	.	TRBJ1-1	.	CASSLGGGQRNTEAFF	TGTGCCAGCAGCTTGGGGGGAGGGCAGAGGAACACTGAAGCTTTCTTT
TRBV29-1	.	TRBJ1-2	.	CSVEPLGGSNYGYTF	TGCAGCGTCGAACCACTGGGGGGATCTAACTATGGCTACACCTTC
TRBV10-3	.	TRBJ2-2	.	CAIAAERTGELFF	TGTGCCATCGCTGCAGAACGCACCGGGGAGCTGTTTTTT
TRBV7-6	TRBD2	TRBJ2-2	.	CASSRASGSGTGELFF	TGTGCCAGCAGCCGGGCTAGCGGGAGCGGCACCGGGGAGCTGTTTTTT
TRBV29-1	.	TRBJ1-2	.	CSVENQGGGPGLYGYTF	TGCAGCGTTGAAAATCAGGGCGGGGGTCCAGGGCTTTATGGCTACACCTTC
TRBV5-6	TRBD1	TRBJ1-2	.	CASSFGQEGYGYTF	TGTGCCAGCAGCTTTGGACAGGAGGGGTATGGCTACACCTTC
TRBV13	.	TRBJ1-1	.	CASSLGAVTEAFF	TGTGCCAGCAGCTTAGGCGCGGTTACTGAAGCTTTCTTT
TRBV20-1	.	TRBJ2-1	.	CSARDARQFF	TGCAGTGCTAGAGATGCGAGGCAGTTCTTC
TRBV19	TRBD1	TRBJ2-7	.	CASSISGGEVSEQYF	TGTGCCAGTAGTATATCAGGGGGTGAGGTCAGCGAGCAGTACTTC
TRBV19	.	TRBJ2-5	.	CASSMALRDRGETQYF	TGTGCCAGTAGTATGGCTCTCAGGGATAGGGGAGAGACCCAGTACTTC
TRBV7-6	.	TRBJ2-2	.	CASSLGATNTGELFF	TGTGCCAGCAGCTTAGGAGCGACGAACACCGGGGAGCTGTTTTTT
TRBV4-3	TRBD2	TRBJ2-5	.	CASSQDPPLGSGGPLIQETQYF	TGCGCCAGCAGCCAAGATCCGCCTCTGGGGAGCGGGGGGCCCCTTATACAAGAGACCCAGTACTTC
TRBV6-1	TRBD1	TRBJ2-7	.	CASTGTGTGYEQYF	TGTGCCAGCACCGGGACAGGGACGGGATACGAGCAGTACTTC
TRBV11-3	.	TRBJ1-1	.	CASSPSGDTEAFF	TGTGCCAGCAGCCCTTCAGGGGACACTGAAGCTTTCTTT
TRBV28	.	TRBJ1-5	.	CASSFIWGVSNQPQHF	TGTGCCAGCAGTTTCATTTGGGGGGTAAGCAATCAGCCCCAGCATTTT
TRBV6-5	TRBD2	TRBJ2-1	.	CASRGREQGEQFF	TGTGCCAGCAGGGGGCGGGAGCAGGGTGAGCAGTTCTTC
TRBV18	TRBD1	TRBJ1-2	.	CASSPLGQGVGYTF	TGTGCCAGCTCACCACTGGGACAGGGGGTCGGCTACACCTTC